This T cell receptor (beta chain) emerged from a study of blood T cells in healthy people across ages. PCR was performed a second time for roughly 7 to 11 cycles using a sample-barcoded 5' primer and a J-beta primer mix. Via MiXCR, TCRdb re-called the 5' RACE reads, giving one row per CDR3 protein. The sample contains approximately 1,700,000 distinct CDR3 sequences, approximately 39% of which appear only once. Healthy Russian Caucasian donors spanned ages roughly 6 to 100 years. Staff drew approximately 9.1 milliliters of peripheral blood from each donor. Sequencing was performed on blood. The clonotype comes from a human donor in good health.

The DNA of the CDR3 is TGTGCCAGCGGGCCTTTGTCTGGGGACTATGGCTACACCTTC. This encodes CASGPLSGDYGYTF. J is TRBJ1-2 and V is TRBV27, with D hard to call. This CDR3 region has 14 residues. Germline V gene sequence: CDR1 MNHEY, CDR2 SMNVEV (reference sequence). V was clipped by 8 bases and J by 3 bases, with 16 bases between them.